This T cell receptor beta chain was observed in a study of cytomegalovirus exposure and HLA in healthy donors. In germline, CDR1 is MDHEN, CDR2 SYDVKM. Trimming took off 6 bases at V and 6 bases at J, with 10 bases between the two ends. CDR3 length equals 12 residues. This clone occurred a few times. Its antigen is not known. Regarding the study as a whole: Being indistinguishable, some V segments were excluded, TRBV6-2 and TRBV6-3 among them. Immune exposure was documented only through CMV serostatus. Some TCR beta chains (around 160 of them) were listed as cytomegalovirus-associated.

Researchers ran the PCR with 60 Vbeta and 13 Jbeta primers. Libraries were prepared by immunoSEQ multiplex PCR; TCRdb keeps only in-frame clonotypes and omits some of them. This sample has 150,000 to 200,000 clones, with roughly 80% found just once. The rearrangement links TRBV28 to TRBJ2-3, with a tentative D call TRBD1 (6 bases). The sequencing input was PBMCs. This TCR came from a female donor in good health and CMV-seronegative. CDR3 nucleotide sequence: TGTGCCAGCAGCTACAGGGTGGATACGCAGTATTTT. This codes for CASSYRVDTQYF.